At least ten counts were recorded for the clone carrying this T cell receptor beta chain. Its antigen remains unknown. Via the markers CD45RO/CCR7/CD25/CD127/CD95/CD27, stem cell-like memory, regulatory, central memory and naive CD4+ cells were sorted. Germline assignment: CDR1 GTSNPN and CDR2 SVGIG (reference sequence). The CDR3 has 14 amino acids. With 5 bases removed from V and 1 base from J, the gap between germline ends came to 12 bases. These data originate in a study of beta chain features in type 1 diabetes. The authors reverse transcribed all of the isolated RNA, so sequencing captured expressed TCRB transcripts. Sequencing was performed with immunoSEQ multiplex PCR; in TCRdb, only in-frame clones are kept and a portion is missing. The sample yields around 500,000 clones, around 10% seen once. General study results and limits: Shorter templates may be favored by PCR, equally so in patients and controls. In comparison with healthy donors, patients had naive, central memory and Treg TCRB repertoires that appeared more similar.

Specimen: naive CD4+ T cells from blood. The chain employs TRBV30 and TRBJ2-1, with D tentatively TRBD1 (6 bases). The receptor was derived from a woman aged 18-29 years in good health. The CDR3 bases are TGTGCCTGGTCAGTAGGACAGTCCTACAATGAGCAGTTCTTC. This translates into CAWSVGQSYNEQFF. Full variable domain (missing parts from reference TRBV30 and TRBJ2-1): SQTIHQWPATLVQPVGSPLSLECTVEGTSNPNLYWYRQAAGRGLQLLFYSVGIGQISSEVPQNLSASRPQDRQFILSSKKLLLSDSGFYLCAWSVGQSYNEQFFGPGTRLTVL.